The 4 T cell receptor beta chains in this list originate from one sample, sequenced in a study of blood T cell repertoires in COVID-19. Repertoires were generated with immunoSEQ multiplex PCR, while TCRdb's copy carries only in-frame clones and drops some. The sample lists roughly 130,000 clones, around nine tenths seen once, with 3.7% in the top ten. Sequenced sample: peripheral blood. The source is a man in his fifties with active COVID-19.

This chain links TRBV5-4 with TRBJ2-4; TRBD2 matches 15 bases. There are 18 residues in the CDR3. Trimming at V came to 0 bases and at J to 1 base, leaving 2 bases not matched to a gene. CDR1 is SGHNT, CDR2 YYREEE, per germline (reference sequence). The CDR3 is CASSLVGTSGGAKNIQYF. Written as DNA, the CDR3 is TGTGCCAGCAGCTTGGTCGGGACTAGCGGGGGGGCCAAAAACATTCAGTACTTC.

The gene calls are TRBV5-1 and TRBJ1-2; no clear D. The germline V gene encodes CDR1 SGHRS and CDR2 YFSETQ. The CDR3 covers 15 residues. V was trimmed by 4 bases and J by 4 bases, leaving 17 bases between them. CDR3 DNA: TGCGCCAGCAGCCTGGGCGGGCCGGGTATCTATGGCTACACCTTC. Protein sequence: CASSLGGPGIYGYTF.

The chain recombines TRBV4-1 with TRBJ1-2; D not certain. In germline, CDR1 is MGHRA, CDR2 YSYEKL. CDR3 length: 15 amino acids. Trimming shortened V by 0 bases and J by 6 bases, and 14 bases separated the two germline ends. CDR3 nucleotides: TGCGCCAGCAGCCAAGAGTACGGGATAGGTGATGGCTACACCTTC. Its translation is CASSQEYGIGDGYTF.

The chain employs TRBV28 and TRBJ2-7; 9 bases align to TRBD2. The length of the CDR3 is 15 residues. CDR1 is MDHEN, CDR2 SYDVKM, per germline. With 6 bases clipped from V and 5 bases from J, the junction kept 11 bases outside the gene matches. CDR3 loop: CASRRSSGRPHEQYV. CDR3 bases: TGTGCCAGCAGGAGGAGTAGCGGGAGACCCCACGAGCAGTACGTC.